Listed here are 3 T cell receptor beta chains from one sample, sequenced in a study of shared clonotypes between healthy human individuals. Profiled with immunoSEQ multiplex PCR; TCRdb holds only in-frame clones, not every one. The repertoire consists of fewer than 600,000 clones, with roughly three quarters occurring once and the leading ten covering around 12%. Source material: PBMCs. Receptors originate from a middle-aged woman in good health. Some clones in this sample may be carry-over from other donors' samples.

Regarding this clone: It is likely a read error: a sequence one base away is far more abundant. The chain has TRBV18 and TRBJ1-3; D is perhaps TRBD1 (5 bases). Germline-derived CDR1 and CDR2 are KGHSH and LQKENI. The CDR3 loop spans 14 amino acids. The CDR3 sequence is CASSPLDSRNTTYF. The CDR3 DNA follows: TGTGCCAGCTCACCACTAGACAGCAGAAACACCACATATTTT.

The genes are TRBV11-2 and TRBJ2-3; no definite D call. The CDR3 is 14 residues long. Germline assignment: CDR1 SGHAT and CDR2 FQNNGV. Deletions cut 1 base from V and 0 bases from J, with 5 bases between. CDR3 sequence: CASSLARSTDTQYF. For the CDR3, the DNA is TGTGCCAGCAGCTTAGCCAGGAGCACAGATACGCAGTATTTT.

The chain recombines TRBV23-1 with TRBJ2-7; possibly TRBD1 for D (6 bases). TRBV23-1 is flagged as an ORF with uncertain function. The CDR3 totals 14 residues. Trimming shortened V by 4 bases and J by 1 base, and 11 bases separated the two germline ends. CDR3 bases: TGCGCCAGCAGTCTTAGGGGGACGTCCTACGAGCAGTACTTC. This gives the protein CASSLRGTSYEQYF.